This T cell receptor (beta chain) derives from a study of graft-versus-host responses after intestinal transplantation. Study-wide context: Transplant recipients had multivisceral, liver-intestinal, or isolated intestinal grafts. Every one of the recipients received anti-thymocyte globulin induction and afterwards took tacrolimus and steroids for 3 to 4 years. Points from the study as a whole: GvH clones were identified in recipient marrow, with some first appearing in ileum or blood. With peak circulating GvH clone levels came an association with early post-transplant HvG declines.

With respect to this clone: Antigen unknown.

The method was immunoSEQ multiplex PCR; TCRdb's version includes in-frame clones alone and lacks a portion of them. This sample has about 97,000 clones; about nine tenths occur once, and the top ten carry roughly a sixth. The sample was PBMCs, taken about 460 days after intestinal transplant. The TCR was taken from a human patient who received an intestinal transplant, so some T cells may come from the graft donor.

The CDR3 is CASSGPGQFEQYF. In nucleotides, the CDR3 is TGTGCCAGTAGCGGCCCCGGACAGTTCGAGCAGTACTTC. The chain carries TRBV19 and TRBJ2-7; the D gene is possibly TRBD1 (6 bases). The CDR3 spans 13 residues. V was clipped by 6 bases and J by 6 bases, with 15 bases between them. Per germline, CDR1 LNHDA and CDR2 SQIVND (reference sequence).